Shown below are 30 T cell receptor beta chains from a single sample sequenced in a study of shared clonotypes between healthy human individuals. Some clones are missing from TCRdb's copy, which holds only in-frame ones; the method was immunoSEQ multiplex PCR. The top ten hold approximately 0.36% of the sample, which has 2 million to 3 million clones, approximately 93% seen once. Specimen: naive CD4+ T cells from PBMCs. As to subset: CD45RA+ positively selected. The source of these receptors is a man between 18 and 29 years old in good health. Some clones in this sample may be carry-over from other donors' samples.

Regarding this clone: Germline and junction disagree at one end, which may indicate a read error. V is TRBV2 and J is TRBJ2-7, with D perhaps being TRBD1 or TRBD2 (5 bases each). Germline values: CDR1 SNHLY, CDR2 FYNNEI. This CDR3 has 12 amino acids. CDR3 sequence reads: CASSEARAGATF. The CDR3 DNA is TGTGCCAGCAGTGAAGCGAGGGCCGGGGCGACCTTC.

The chain employs TRBV5-1 and TRBJ1-2; no reliable D call. CDR3 length: 14 residues. Germline CDR1 reads SGHRS; CDR2 reads YFSETQ. V was cut by 3 bases and J by 1 base, with 10 bases left in between. For the CDR3, the DNA is TGCGCCAGCAGCTCTACCCGGGGTAACTATGGCTACACCTTC. Translated: CASSSTRGNYGYTF.

The chain couples TRBV6-5 to TRBJ1-5; no clear D gene. Trimming shortened V by 2 bases and J by 3 bases, and 8 bases separated the two germline ends. CDR1 is MNHEY and CDR2 is SVGAGI in the germline V gene. This CDR3 region has 14 residues. The CDR3 coding sequence is TGTGCCAGCAGTTACGGGAGATCCAATCAGCCCCAGCATTTT. This codes for CASSYGRSNQPQHF.

The chain couples TRBV6-5 to TRBJ2-7; TRBD2 agrees at 9 bases. This CDR3 comprises 14 residues. Losses at the gene ends were 6 bases for V and 2 bases for J; bases not matched to a gene: 5. Germline CDR1 reads MNHEY; CDR2 reads SVGAGI. CDR3 in DNA: TGTGCCAGCAGAGAGGGGACTAGCACCTACGAGCAGTACTTC. Translating gives CASREGTSTYEQYF.

This clone was recorded once. This rearrangement joins TRBV28 to TRBJ2-7; D might be TRBD1 or TRBD2, each matching 5 bases. The CDR3 contains 16 residues. Trimming took off 5 bases at V and 1 base at J, with 18 bases between the two ends. Germline loops: CDR1 MDHEN, CDR2 SYDVKM. The CDR3 nucleotides read TGTGCCAGCAGTAATGAGGGACCCTTCAGGTCCTACGAGCAGTACTTC. As protein: CASSNEGPFRSYEQYF.

A single count supports this clone. The same CDR3 can be traced to other DNA sequences in this sample. This sequence joins TRBV30 and TRBJ2-5; D is ambiguous. CDR1 and CDR2 from the germline V gene are GTSNPN and SVGIG (reference sequence). This CDR3 has 12 residues. The V gene lost 2 bases and the J gene lost 5 bases, with 9 bases spanning the gap. The CDR3 nucleotides are TGTGCCTGGAGTCCTCATGGGGAGACCCAGTACTTC. Residues: CAWSPHGETQYF.

The CDR3 DNA follows: TGTGCCAGCAGGTCGACTGGGACGGTCGACGAGCAGTACTTC. Residues: CASRSTGTVDEQYF. J is TRBJ2-7 and V is TRBV2; D may match TRBD1 or TRBD2 (5 bases each). Trimming took off 6 bases at V and 5 bases at J, with 17 bases between the two ends. In germline, CDR1 is SNHLY, CDR2 FYNNEI. The CDR3 is 14 residues long.

V gene TRBV7-2 combines with J gene TRBJ2-7; the match to TRBD1 covers 8 bases. This CDR3 has 14 amino acids. J was trimmed by 5 bases and V by 3 bases; bases with no gene match: 6. Germline lookup yields CDR1 SGHTA and CDR2 FQGNSA. This CDR3 reads CASSFQGASDEQYF. The CDR3 nucleotides read TGTGCCAGCAGCTTTCAGGGGGCAAGCGACGAGCAGTACTTC.

A note on this clone: The junction departs from the called germline gene at one end, perhaps through a read error. CDR3 loop: CASSLGGTGTQYF. The CDR3 DNA sequence: TGTGCCAGCAGCCTAGGGGGGACAGGTACGCAGTATTTT. This rearrangement joins TRBV7-9 to TRBJ2-3; 8 bases match TRBD1. Germline V gene lookup returns CDR1 SEHNR and CDR2 FQNEAQ (reference sequence). This CDR3 has 13 residues.

CDR3 nucleotide sequence: TGTGCCAGCAGTTCAGTTGGCGAGCAGTACTTC. It specifies CASSSVGEQYF. The rearrangement joins TRBV6-5 to TRBJ2-7; D remains ambiguous. Germline V CDR1 and CDR2: MNHEY, SVGAGI. This CDR3 is built from 11 residues. Trimming took 4 bases from V and 6 from J, leaving 7 bases between them.

With regard to this clone: At the DNA level, this CDR3 is encoded by other sequences in the same sample as well. This sequence joins TRBV5-1 and TRBJ2-1, with a weak D call TRBD1 (7 bases). Per the germline V gene, CDR1 is SGHRS and CDR2 is YFSETQ. Between the trimmed V and J ends, which lost 4 bases and 3 bases, there was a span of 11 bases. This CDR3 comprises 14 residues. In DNA, the CDR3 is TGCGCCAGCAGCCCAGGGGGGAGCTACAATGAGCAGTTCTTC. This gives the protein CASSPGGSYNEQFF.

This clone was observed once. The gene calls are TRBV25-1 and TRBJ1-2; D ambiguous. Germline CDR1 is MGHDK and CDR2 is SYGVNS. V lost 6 bases and J lost 2, with 13 bases in between. This CDR3 contains 14 residues. The CDR3 DNA reads TGTGCCAGCAGGGATCCAGGCGTAAACTATGGCTACACCTTC. Translated, it gives CASRDPGVNYGYTF.

This chain links TRBV27 with TRBJ2-3; 7 bases agree with TRBD1. The CDR3 is 13 residues long. The germline gives CDR1 MNHEY, CDR2 SMNVEV (reference sequence). V trimming: 10 bases; J trimming: 2 bases; junction bases outside the gene matches: 6. The CDR3 nucleotides read TGTGCCACCTTGGACAGGAACACAGATACGCAGTATTTT. Its protein product is CATLDRNTDTQYF.

This clone was counted once. The chain uses TRBV18 and TRBJ2-5, with TRBD2 matching over 11 bases. The J segment lost 2 bases and the V segment lost 4 bases, leaving 6 bases of the junction unmatched. Germline-derived CDR1 and CDR2 are KGHSH and LQKENI. The CDR3 is 16 amino acids. The DNA of the CDR3 is TGTGCCAGCTCACGCCGACTAGCGGGGACACAAGAGACCCAGTACTTC. Translation gives CASSRRLAGTQETQYF.

This sequence joins TRBV7-2 and TRBJ1-5; D is perhaps TRBD1 (5 bases). Per the germline V gene, CDR1 is SGHTA and CDR2 is FQGNSA. CDR3 length equals 16 residues. V was cut by 5 bases and J by 0 bases, with 14 bases left in between. CDR3 DNA: TGTGCCAGCAGCGCGTTTTGGACACTTAGCAATCAGCCCCAGCATTTT. Encoded protein: CASSAFWTLSNQPQHF. Full variable domain (rest looked up from reference TRBV7-2 and TRBJ1-5): GAGVSQSPSNKVTEKGKDVELRCDPISGHTALYWYRQSLGQGLEFLIYFQGNSAPDKSGLPSDRFSAERTGGSVSTLTIQRTQQEDSAVYLCASSAFWTLSNQPQHFGDGTRLSIL.

V gene TRBV5-1 combines with J gene TRBJ2-5, with unresolved D. Deletions cut 4 bases from V and 5 bases from J, with 15 bases between. Germline-derived CDR1 and CDR2 are SGHRS and YFSETQ. The CDR3 consists of 14 residues. The CDR3 protein is CASSPGVVGETQYF. The CDR3 nucleotides read TGCGCCAGCAGCCCCGGTGTGGTCGGGGAGACCCAGTACTTC.

Points on this clone: The sample carries other DNA sequences with the same CDR3. The chain employs TRBV28 and TRBJ1-1; 10 bases are a match to TRBD1. Germline CDR1 reads MDHEN; CDR2 reads SYDVKM. The CDR3 is 15 residues long. The V gene end was trimmed by 5 bases and the J gene end by 5 bases; junction bases not matched to a gene: 8. DNA for the CDR3: TGTGCCAGCAGTCCACCGACAGGGGGCTGGACTGAAGCTTTCTTT. Its protein is CASSPPTGGWTEAFF. Filled out from reference TRBV28 and TRBJ1-1, the complete variable domain reads DVKVTQSSRYLVKRTGEKVFLECVQDMDHENMFWYRQDPGLGLRLIYFSYDVKMKEKGDIPEGYSVSREKKERFSLILESASTNQTSMYLCASSPPTGGWTEAFFGQGTRLTVV.

The rearrangement uses TRBV19 and TRBJ1-3; the D is unclear. V dropped 5 bases and J dropped 8 bases, with 13 bases sitting between them. CDR3 length: 13 amino acids. Germline V gene data show CDR1 as LNHDA and CDR2 as SQIVND (reference sequence). CDR3 amino acids: CASSRLPGDTIYF. The DNA for the CDR3 is TGTGCCAGTAGTCGCCTCCCCGGGGACACCATATATTTT.

This CDR3 is CASSLEGRGRSEKETQYF. For the CDR3, the DNA is TGTGCCAGCAGCTTGGAGGGCAGGGGACGGAGTGAGAAAGAGACCCAGTACTTC. This sequence joins TRBV5-8 and TRBJ2-5, with D possibly being TRBD1 (6 bases). Germline lookup yields CDR1 SGHTS and CDR2 YDEGEE. Trimming cost V 0 bases and J 3 bases, with 21 bases left between them. The CDR3 consists of 18 residues.

The chain uses TRBV30 and TRBJ1-1; no definite D call. Germline V CDR1 and CDR2: GTSNPN, SVGIG (reference sequence). The CDR3 consists of 12 residues. Trimming removed 5 bases from V and 4 bases from J, with 11 bases in between. Here the CDR3 DNA reads TGTGCCTGGGGTACATCGGGCACTGAAGCTTTCTTT. This translates into CAWGTSGTEAFF.

J is TRBJ2-5 and V is TRBV5-1, with TRBD2 matching over 9 bases. The germline CDR1 and CDR2 sequences are SGHRS and YFSETQ. J was trimmed by 4 bases and V by 4 bases; bases with no gene match: 8. This CDR3 spans 15 amino acids. CDR3 sequence reads: CASSRSSGSTETQYF. The CDR3 DNA follows: TGCGCCAGCAGCCGGAGTAGCGGGAGTACAGAGACCCAGTACTTC.

V gene TRBV15 combines with J gene TRBJ2-1, with 13 bases aligning to TRBD2. This CDR3 contains 15 residues. The J segment lost 9 bases and the V segment lost 3 bases, leaving 5 bases of the junction unmatched. Germline V gene data show CDR1 as LNHNV and CDR2 as YYDKDF (reference sequence). Here the CDR3 reads CATSRGTSGIAEQFF. CDR3 DNA sequence: TGTGCCACCAGCAGGGGGACTAGCGGGATAGCTGAGCAGTTCTTC.

The chain has TRBV7-2 and TRBJ2-3, with 9 bases identical to TRBD2. V gave up 4 bases and J gave up 1 base; unmatched junction bases: 9. Germline-derived CDR1 and CDR2 are SGHTA and FQGNSA. The CDR3 consists of 17 residues. DNA of the CDR3: TGTGCCAGCAGCTCCTTGGCGGGGGGGTTTGGCACAGATACGCAGTATTTT. Amino acid sequence: CASSSLAGGFGTDTQYF.

The J gene is TRBJ1-2, the V gene TRBV28, with D hard to call. The CDR3 totals 13 residues. Trimming cost V 4 bases and J 0 bases, with 6 bases left between them. Germline loops: CDR1 MDHEN, CDR2 SYDVKM. CDR3 sequence: CASSSWANYGYTF. In DNA form, the CDR3 reads TGTGCCAGCAGTTCGTGGGCTAACTATGGCTACACCTTC.

The chain is built from TRBV9 and TRBJ2-7; a weak D match, TRBD1 (5 bases). This CDR3 contains 14 residues. The V end lost 1 base, the J end lost 5 bases, and 13 bases lay between the germline ends. CDR1 is SGDLS, CDR2 YYNGEE, per germline. CDR3 nucleotides: TGTGCCAGCAGCGTAAGGTGGGCAGGGAACGAGCAGTACTTC. Translating gives CASSVRWAGNEQYF.

V and J are TRBV7-3 and TRBJ1-1; maybe TRBD1 (6 bases). Germline V gene data show CDR1 as SGHTA and CDR2 as FQGTGA. The ends were cut back, 3 bases at V and 1 base at J, with 9 bases in the middle. The CDR3 covers 14 residues. CDR3 in amino acids: CASSFSDRNTEAFF. CDR3 in DNA: TGTGCCAGCAGCTTCTCGGACAGGAACACTGAAGCTTTCTTT.

The chain uses TRBV29-1 and TRBJ2-7; D is perhaps TRBD2 (6 bases). The CDR3 is 13 amino acids. Germline V gene sequence: CDR1 SQVTM, CDR2 ANQGSEA. V was clipped by 4 bases and J by 1 base, with 11 bases between them. For the CDR3, the DNA is TGCAGCGTTGCTCTAGCGAGGTCCTACGAGCAGTACTTC. The encoded protein is CSVALARSYEQYF.

The chain recombines TRBV29-1 with TRBJ2-3; 11 positions match TRBD2. The CDR3 length is 15 residues. Germline-derived CDR1 and CDR2 are SQVTM and ANQGSEA. Germline trimming cut 5 bases from V and 2 bases from J; bases unmatched to any gene: 6. The CDR3 here is CSVLRLAGNTDTQYF. The CDR3 bases are TGCAGCGTTCTGAGACTAGCGGGGAACACAGATACGCAGTATTTT.

The chain employs TRBV6-8 and TRBJ2-5, with unresolved D. The J call is uncertain, as TRBJ2-7 better fits the DNA end. This CDR3 spans 14 amino acids. Germline assignment: CDR1 MNHGY and CDR2 SAAAGT. CDR3 in DNA: TGTGCCAGCCCCAATCTAGTTCAACCCTACGAGCAGTACTTC. Residues: CASPNLVQPYEQYF.

The CDR3 loop reads CASRGSGGGNQPQHF. The CDR3 coding sequence is TGTGCCAGCAGGGGTTCTGGGGGCGGCAATCAGCCCCAGCATTTT. The chain uses TRBV28 and TRBJ1-5; D possibly corresponds to TRBD1 (6 bases). This CDR3 is 15 amino acids long. V lost 6 bases and J 2 bases, leaving 14 bases between the germline ends. Germline loops: CDR1 MDHEN, CDR2 SYDVKM.